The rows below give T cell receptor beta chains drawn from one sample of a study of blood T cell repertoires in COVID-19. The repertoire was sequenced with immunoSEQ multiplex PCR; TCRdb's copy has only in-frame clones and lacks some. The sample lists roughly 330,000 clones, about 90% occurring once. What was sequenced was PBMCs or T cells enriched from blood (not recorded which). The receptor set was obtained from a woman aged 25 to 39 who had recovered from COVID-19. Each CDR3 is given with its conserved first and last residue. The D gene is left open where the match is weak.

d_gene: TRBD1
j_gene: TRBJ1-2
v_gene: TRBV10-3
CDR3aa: CAISGSGTEDGYTF

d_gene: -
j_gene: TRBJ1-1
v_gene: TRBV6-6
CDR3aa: CASSYWGRGLNTEAFF

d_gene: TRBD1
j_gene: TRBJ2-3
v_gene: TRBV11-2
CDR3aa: CASSSTGGRPDTQYF

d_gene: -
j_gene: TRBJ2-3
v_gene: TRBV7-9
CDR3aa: CASSLEEETQYF

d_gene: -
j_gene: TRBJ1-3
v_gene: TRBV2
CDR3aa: CASNPPEGPPPGNTIYF

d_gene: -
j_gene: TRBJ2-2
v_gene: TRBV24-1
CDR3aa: CATSAAGAITGELFF

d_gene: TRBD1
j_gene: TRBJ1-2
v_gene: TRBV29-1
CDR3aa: CSAHRGGGDGYTF

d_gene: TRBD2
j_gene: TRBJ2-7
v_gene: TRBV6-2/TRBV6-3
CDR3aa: CASSFSTSGGAYEQYF

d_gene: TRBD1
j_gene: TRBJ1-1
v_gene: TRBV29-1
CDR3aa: CSVAGTANTEAFF

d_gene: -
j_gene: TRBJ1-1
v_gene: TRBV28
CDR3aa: CASSFLLSRNTEAFF

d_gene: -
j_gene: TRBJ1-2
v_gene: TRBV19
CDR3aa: CASNSLRELEANYGYTF

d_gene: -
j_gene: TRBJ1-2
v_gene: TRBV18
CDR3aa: CASSRQVGADGYTF

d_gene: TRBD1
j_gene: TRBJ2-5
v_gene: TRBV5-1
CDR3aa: CASSLQGAGETQYF

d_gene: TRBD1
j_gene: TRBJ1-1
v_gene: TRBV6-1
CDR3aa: CASSERGLDSEAFF

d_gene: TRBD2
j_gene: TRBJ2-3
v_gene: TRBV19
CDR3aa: CASDGGADTQYF

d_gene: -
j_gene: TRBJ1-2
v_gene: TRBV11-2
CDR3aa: CASFGGVNYGYTF

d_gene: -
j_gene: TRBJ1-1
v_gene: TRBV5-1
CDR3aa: CASSLVGVNTEAFF

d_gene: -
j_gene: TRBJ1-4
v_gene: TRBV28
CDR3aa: CASRRNEKLFF

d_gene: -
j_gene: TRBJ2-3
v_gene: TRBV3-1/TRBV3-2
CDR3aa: CASSLLGGATSTDTQYF

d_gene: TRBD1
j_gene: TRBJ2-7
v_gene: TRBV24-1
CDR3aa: CATSDDTGVAEQYF

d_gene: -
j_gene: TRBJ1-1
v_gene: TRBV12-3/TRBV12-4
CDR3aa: CASREALTEAFF

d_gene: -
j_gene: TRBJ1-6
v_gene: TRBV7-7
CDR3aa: CASSDDRIDSPLHF

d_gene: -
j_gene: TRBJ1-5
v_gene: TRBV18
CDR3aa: CASSPNSGNSNQPQHF

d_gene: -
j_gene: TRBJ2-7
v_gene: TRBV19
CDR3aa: CASSIVGQGLDEQYF

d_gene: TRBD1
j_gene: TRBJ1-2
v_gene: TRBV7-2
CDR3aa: CASSRLGQGEVYGYTF

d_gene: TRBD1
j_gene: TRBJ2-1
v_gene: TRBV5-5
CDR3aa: CASSLPGGDEQFF

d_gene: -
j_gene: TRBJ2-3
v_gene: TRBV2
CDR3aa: CASGAYFTDTQYF

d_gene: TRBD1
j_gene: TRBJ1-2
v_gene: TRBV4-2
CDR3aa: CASSQDRGWGGQGVYGYTF

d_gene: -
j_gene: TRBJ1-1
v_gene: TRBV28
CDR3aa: CASSSAGNTEAFF

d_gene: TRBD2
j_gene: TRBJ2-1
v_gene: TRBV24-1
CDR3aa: CATSDPQGGHNEQFF

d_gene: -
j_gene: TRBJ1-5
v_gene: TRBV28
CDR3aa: CASTLQGYNQPQHF

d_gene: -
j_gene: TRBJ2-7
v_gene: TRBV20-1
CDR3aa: CSASPGLIYEQYF

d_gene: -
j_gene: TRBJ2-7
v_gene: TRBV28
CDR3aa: CASRGEGTGTSYEQYF

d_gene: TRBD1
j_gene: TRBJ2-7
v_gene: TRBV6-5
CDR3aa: CASSYSTGQWREQYF

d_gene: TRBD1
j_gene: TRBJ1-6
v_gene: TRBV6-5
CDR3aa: CASSYSRDRGRSPLHF

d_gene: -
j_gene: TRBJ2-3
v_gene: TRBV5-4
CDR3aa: CASSLLQTDTQYF

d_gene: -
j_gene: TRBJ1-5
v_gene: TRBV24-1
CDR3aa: CATSDPNNQPQHF

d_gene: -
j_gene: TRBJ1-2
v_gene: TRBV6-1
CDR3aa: CASSEALQYYGYTF

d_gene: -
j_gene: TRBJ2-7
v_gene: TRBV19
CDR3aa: CASSMTSGRRDYEQYF

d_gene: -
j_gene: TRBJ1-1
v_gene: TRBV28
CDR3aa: CASSFPRGAFF

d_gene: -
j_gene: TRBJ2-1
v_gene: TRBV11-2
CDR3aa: CASTSGVGNYNEQFF

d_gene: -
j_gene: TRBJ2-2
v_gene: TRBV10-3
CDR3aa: CAIRGDFGELFF

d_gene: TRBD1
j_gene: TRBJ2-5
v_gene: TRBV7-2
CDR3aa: CASSLLGGEQETQYF

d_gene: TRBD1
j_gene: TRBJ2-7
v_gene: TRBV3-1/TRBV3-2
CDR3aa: CASSPLGDRPSYEQYF

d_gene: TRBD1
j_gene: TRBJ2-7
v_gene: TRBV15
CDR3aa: CATSRRDRVDEQYF

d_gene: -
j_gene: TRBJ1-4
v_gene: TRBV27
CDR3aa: CASSFSGQGEKLFF

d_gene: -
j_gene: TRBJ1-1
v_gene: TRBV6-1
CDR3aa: CASSEPGQGNTEAFF

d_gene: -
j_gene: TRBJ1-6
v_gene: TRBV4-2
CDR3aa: CASSQSTASSYNSPLHF

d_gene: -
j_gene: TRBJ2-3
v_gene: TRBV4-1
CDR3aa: CASSRVGGLTDTQYF

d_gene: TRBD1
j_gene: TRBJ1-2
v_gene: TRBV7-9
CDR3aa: CASSLGRDRLSGYTF

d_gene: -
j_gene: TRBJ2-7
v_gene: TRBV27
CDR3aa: CASTQDPFYSVHEQYF

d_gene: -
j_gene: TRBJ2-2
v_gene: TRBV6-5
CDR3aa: CASSYWGLGGELFF

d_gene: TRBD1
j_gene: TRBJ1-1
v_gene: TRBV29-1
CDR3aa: CSVDRRAGGEAFF

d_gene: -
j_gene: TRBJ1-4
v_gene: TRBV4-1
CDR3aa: CASSQVGGGFEKLFF

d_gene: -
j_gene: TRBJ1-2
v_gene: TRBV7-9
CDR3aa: CASSLGRNSNYGYTF

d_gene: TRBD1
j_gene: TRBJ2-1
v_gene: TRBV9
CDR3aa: CASSVQGAGEQFF

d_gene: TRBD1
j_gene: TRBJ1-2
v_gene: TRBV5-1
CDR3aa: CASSQGGTGPPQGYTF

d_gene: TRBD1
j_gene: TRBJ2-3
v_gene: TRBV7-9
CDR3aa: CASSDRGRPSTDTQYF

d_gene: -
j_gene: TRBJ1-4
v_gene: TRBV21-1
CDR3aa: CASDKEAGRTTNEKLFF